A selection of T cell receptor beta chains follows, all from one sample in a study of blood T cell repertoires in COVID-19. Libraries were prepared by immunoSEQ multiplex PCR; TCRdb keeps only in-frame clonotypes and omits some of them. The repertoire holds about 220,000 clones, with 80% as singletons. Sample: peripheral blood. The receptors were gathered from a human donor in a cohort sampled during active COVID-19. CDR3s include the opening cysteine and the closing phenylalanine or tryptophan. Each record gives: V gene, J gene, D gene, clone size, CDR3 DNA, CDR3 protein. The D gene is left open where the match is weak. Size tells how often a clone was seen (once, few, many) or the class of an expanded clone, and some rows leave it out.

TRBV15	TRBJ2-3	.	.	TGTGCCACCAGCAGCGGGATGGGCCAAGGGTCAGATACGCAGTATTTT	CATSSGMGQGSDTQYF
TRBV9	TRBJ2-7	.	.	TGTGCCAGCAGCGTAGGGCAGTCAACCACCTACGAGCAGTACTTC	CASSVGQSTTYEQYF
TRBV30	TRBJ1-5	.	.	TGTGCCTTAGACAGAGCTAGCAATCAGCCCCAGCATTTT	CALDRASNQPQHF
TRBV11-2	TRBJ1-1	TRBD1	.	TGTGCCAGCAGCTCCCCAATACAGGGGGATAGAGCTTTCTTT	CASSSPIQGDRAFF
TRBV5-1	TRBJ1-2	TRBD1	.	TGCGCCAGCAGCCCGGGACAGGGAGATGGCTACACCTTC	CASSPGQGDGYTF
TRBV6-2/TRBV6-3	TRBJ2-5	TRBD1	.	TGTGCCAGCAGTTACATGGACAGGGGAAGGGTTAAAGAGACCCAGTACTTC	CASSYMDRGRVKETQYF
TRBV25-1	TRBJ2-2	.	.	TGTGCCAGCAGTTTAACGGCCGGGGAGCTGTTTTTT	CASSLTAGELFF
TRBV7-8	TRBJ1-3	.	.	TGTGCCAGCAGCCCCATACAGTTTTTCTCTGGAAACACCATATATTTT	CASSPIQFFSGNTIYF
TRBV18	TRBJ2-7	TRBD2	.	TGTGCCAGCTCACCACCTATGGGCGGGAGAGCCTACGAGCAGTACTTC	CASSPPMGGRAYEQYF
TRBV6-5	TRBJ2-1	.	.	TGTGCCATCAAAAGGGGGAGTTCCTACAATGAGCAGTTCTTC	CAIKRGSSYNEQFF
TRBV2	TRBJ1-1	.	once	TGTGCCAGCAGTGGAAGGGGCGACACTGAAGCTTTCTTT	CASSGRGDTEAFF
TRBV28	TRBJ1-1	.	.	TGTGCGGGGGGAGGAAGGAACACTGAAGCTTTCTTT	CAGGGRNTEAFF
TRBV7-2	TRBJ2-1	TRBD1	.	TGTGCCAGCAGCACGGACAGGGGGCCCTACAATGAGCAGTTCTTC	CASSTDRGPYNEQFF
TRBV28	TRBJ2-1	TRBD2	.	TGTGCCAGCAGTCCCGCGGGAGTAGCGGGAGACAATGAGCAGTTCTTC	CASSPAGVAGDNEQFF
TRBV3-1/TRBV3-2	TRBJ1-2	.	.	TGTGCCAGCAGCCAAGATCGAGAGGACTTCAGAGGCTACACCTTC	CASSQDREDFRGYTF
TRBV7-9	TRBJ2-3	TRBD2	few	TGTGCCAGCAGCTTAGTGGGTCTAGCGGGGTCAGATACGCAGTATTTT	CASSLVGLAGSDTQYF
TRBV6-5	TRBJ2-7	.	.	TGTGCCAGCAGCCGTGGACAGACCTACGAGCAGTACTTC	CASSRGQTYEQYF
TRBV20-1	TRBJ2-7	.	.	TGCAGTGCTAGGGGGCGGTACTTC	CSARGRYF
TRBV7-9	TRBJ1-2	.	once	TGTGCCAGCAGCTTAAGTATGACAGCTCGCGATGGCTACACCTTC	CASSLSMTARDGYTF
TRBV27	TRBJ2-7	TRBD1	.	TGTGCCAGCACGAAGGCAGGGGGCGCTAACGAGCAGTACTTC	CASTKAGGANEQYF
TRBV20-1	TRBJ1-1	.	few	TGCAGTGTTGAGGGCTCCACTGAAGCTTTCTTT	CSVEGSTEAFF
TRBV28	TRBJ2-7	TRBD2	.	TGTGCCAGCAGTTTAGGCGGGGGCTCCTACGAGCAGTACTTC	CASSLGGGSYEQYF
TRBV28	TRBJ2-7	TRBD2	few	TGTGCCAGCATTTCCGGGAGGGGGGAGCAGTACTTC	CASISGRGEQYF
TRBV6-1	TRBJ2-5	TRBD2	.	TGTGCCAGCAGTGACCTAGCGGGGGGGCAGGAGACCCAGTACTTC	CASSDLAGGQETQYF
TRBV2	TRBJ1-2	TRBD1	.	TGTGCCAGCATCAGGACAGGCTTTAACTATGGCTACACCTTC	CASIRTGFNYGYTF
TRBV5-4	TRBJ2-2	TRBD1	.	TGTGCCAGCAGCGACGCACAGGGGAAGGGAGCCGGGGAGCTGTTTTTT	CASSDAQGKGAGELFF
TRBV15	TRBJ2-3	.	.	TGTGCCACCAGCAGAGACGGGTCTAGCACAGATACGCAGTATTTT	CATSRDGSSTDTQYF
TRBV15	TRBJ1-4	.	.	TGTGCCACCAGCAGGGCCGGACAGACGCGTGAAAAACTGTTTTTT	CATSRAGQTREKLFF
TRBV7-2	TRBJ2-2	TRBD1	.	TGTGCCAGCAGCCCACAGACAGGGGGAGGTGGCACCGGGGAGCTGTTTTTT	CASSPQTGGGGTGELFF
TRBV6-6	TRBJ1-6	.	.	TGTGCCAGCAGTTACTCGGCCGGGATCTATAATTCACCCCTCCACTTT	CASSYSAGIYNSPLHF
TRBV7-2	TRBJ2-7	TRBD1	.	TGTGCCAGCAGCAAACAGGGGAAGTCCTACGAGCAGTACTTC	CASSKQGKSYEQYF
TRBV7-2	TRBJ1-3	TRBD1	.	TGTGCCAGCAGCTTAGACAGGGGGCCGAACACCATATATTTT	CASSLDRGPNTIYF
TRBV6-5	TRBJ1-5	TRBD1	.	TGTGCCAGCAACAGAGACAGGGTTGGGAATCAGCCCCAGCATTTT	CASNRDRVGNQPQHF
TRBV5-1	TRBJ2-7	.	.	TGCGCCAGCAGCTCCTCCACCCCCGGGGGGCTTGGGGAGCAGTACTTC	CASSSSTPGGLGEQYF
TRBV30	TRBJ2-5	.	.	TGTGCCTACACCTCAAACCGGGGAGAGACCCAGTACTTC	CAYTSNRGETQYF
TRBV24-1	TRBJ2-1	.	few	TGTGCCACCAGTGACCCACTCGCTAGCAATGAGCAGTTCTTC	CATSDPLASNEQFF
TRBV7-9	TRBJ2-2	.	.	TGTGCCAGCAGCTTAGCAGCCCATCCCAGGCGCAGGGCGAACGGGGAGCTGTTTTTT	CASSLAAHPRRRANGELFF
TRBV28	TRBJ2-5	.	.	TGTGCCAGCAGCCTAGCCCCGCGGGACCACCTTGGAGAGACCCAGTACTTC	CASSLAPRDHLGETQYF
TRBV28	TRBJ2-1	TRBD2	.	TGTGCCAGCAGTTCCCATAGCGGGGGGGCTTATGAGCAGTTCTTC	CASSSHSGGAYEQFF
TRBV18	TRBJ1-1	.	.	TGTGCCAGCTCACCAGGGGGGGCGAACACTGAAGCTTTCTTT	CASSPGGANTEAFF
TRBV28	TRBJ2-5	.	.	TGTGCCAGCAGTAGGGAGAGGCAAGAGACCCAGTACTTC	CASSRERQETQYF
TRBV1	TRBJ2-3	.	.	TGCACCAGCAGCCAAGAGAGAACAGGGGGGCACACAGATACGCAGTATTTT	CTSSQERTGGHTDTQYF
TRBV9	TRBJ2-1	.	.	TGTGCCAGCAGCGCTATAGGGGCTGGCGATGAGCAGTTCTTC	CASSAIGAGDEQFF
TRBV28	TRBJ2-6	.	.	TGTGCCAGCAGCCAGGACAGCTCTGGGGCCAACGTCCTGACTTTC	CASSQDSSGANVLTF
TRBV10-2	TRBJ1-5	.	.	TGCGCCAGCAGTGAGTTGTCCGGTAGGCAGGGCAATCAGCCCCAGCATTTT	CASSELSGRQGNQPQHF